This T cell receptor beta chain was retrieved from a study of shared clonotypes between healthy human individuals. Profiling relied on immunoSEQ multiplex PCR, and the TCRdb table lists in-frame clones only, not all of them. The sample carries around 2,000,000 clones, approximately 94% recorded once. Only CD45RO-negative cells positively selected for CCR7 counted as naive CD8 cells, so terminally differentiated effector memory CD45RA+ cells were excluded. Trimming took 4 bases from V and 2 from J; bases not matched to a gene: 11. Per the germline V gene, CDR1 is SNHLY and CDR2 is FYNNEI. There are 18 residues in the CDR3.

This TCR derives from a man younger than 35 in good health. The sample was naive CD8+ T cells sorted from blood. The rearrangement links TRBV2 to TRBJ2-3; 11 bases agree with TRBD2. Here the CDR3 reads CASSGLAGGFDTTDTQYF. The CDR3 DNA follows: TGTGCCAGCAGTGGCCTAGCGGGGGGTTTCGATACCACAGATACGCAGTATTTT.